This T cell receptor (beta chain) comes out of a study of tumor-infiltrating lymphocytes in primary liver carcinoma. On the study more broadly: Tumors were stage T1-T3 N0M0, about 4 to 11 cm across. Samples had roughly 3.5 to 7.13 million productive TCRbeta reads, comparable between tissue types.

This clonotype was observed a handful of times. Its specificity is not known. Using a constant-region primer together with ProtoScript II reverse transcriptase, TCR beta cDNA was made from roughly 540 ng of total RNA. ARM-PCR was slightly modified, and three nested multiplex PCR rounds with it gave rise to the TCR beta libraries. Both of the initial two PCR rounds ran for nine to eleven cycles and employed TRBV1-TRBV30 forward primers alongside a C-beta reverse primer. MiXCR, applied by TCRdb to the multiplex PCR reads, yields one record per CDR3 protein. Here the sample spans approximately 330,000 distinct CDR3 sequences, approximately 64% being singletons. The CDR3 sequence is 14 residues long. Germline-derived CDR1 and CDR2 are SGHAT and FQNNGV. V lost 4 bases, J lost 9 bases, and 19 bases lay in between. Overall study results and limits: Tumors and blood were compared for top-250-clone fraction, and tumors had the significantly higher value (p = 0.039). It was tumor-adjacent and tumor-blood pairs that overlapped less than tumor region pairs did.

The researchers obtained blood RNA from unsorted whole blood and also extracted germline DNA. The chain couples TRBV11-2 to TRBJ2-7; D unresolved. The TCR comes from a middle-aged man with primary liver carcinoma and hepatitis B virus infection. Sequencing was carried out using peripheral blood. Here the CDR3 DNA reads TGTGCCAGCAGCTCCTCCGTTGGGCCCTACAGGCAGTACTTC. Its translation: CASSSSVGPYRQYF.